Following are 15 T cell receptor beta chains from one sample sequenced in a study of identical twins. TCRdb fed the 5' RACE reads into MiXCR, producing one record per CDR3 protein. This table holds 350,000 to 400,000 distinct CDR3 sequences, roughly 9% found once. Sample: naive T cells sorted from blood. These receptors all come from a woman aged 45-59 years in good health.

The chain is built from TRBV29-1 and TRBJ2-1; 13 bases align to TRBD2. Losses at the gene ends were 6 bases for V and 8 bases for J; bases not matched to a gene: 4. This CDR3 region has 13 residues. Germline loops: CDR1 SQVTM, CDR2 ANQGSEA. The CDR3 DNA is TGCAGCGTCAGGACTAGCGGGAGTTATGAGCAGTTCTTC. It specifies CSVRTSGSYEQFF.

The J gene is TRBJ2-7, the V gene TRBV6-5; maybe TRBD2 (5 bases). The CDR3 contains 12 residues. V dropped 8 bases and J dropped 6 bases, with 14 bases sitting between them. Looked up from germline, CDR1 is MNHEY and CDR2 is SVGAGI. Here the CDR3 DNA reads TGTGCCAGCCCAATAAAGGACTCCGAGCAGTACTTC. Protein: CASPIKDSEQYF.

The gene calls are TRBV11-3 and TRBJ2-7; no reliable D call. This CDR3 comprises 13 residues. V lost 5 bases, J lost 2 bases, and 10 bases lay in between. Germline V CDR1 and CDR2: SGHNT, YENEEA. CDR3 DNA sequence: TGTGCCAGCAGCCTGGACCCGGCCTACGAGCAGTACTTC. Amino acid sequence: CASSLDPAYEQYF.

Many counts were recorded for this clonotype. V and J are TRBV14 and TRBJ1-6; no clear D. CDR1 and CDR2 (germline): SGHDN, FVKESK. The CDR3 loop spans 13 amino acids. With 1 base removed from V and 7 bases from J, the gap between germline ends came to 5 bases. The CDR3 sequence is CASSQVPNSPLHF. The CDR3 region has the DNA TGTGCCAGCAGCCAAGTCCCCAATTCACCCCTCCACTTT.

This clonotype was recorded a few times. The rearrangement joins TRBV5-1 to TRBJ2-1, with 7 bases that match TRBD1. This CDR3 comprises 17 residues. With V trimmed by 2 bases and J by 7 bases, 15 bases remained unmatched. CDR1 is SGHRS and CDR2 is YFSETQ in the germline V gene. CDR3 nucleotide sequence: TGCGCCAGCAGCTTTGAGACAGGGTTCGCCCTCGCTAATGAGCAGTTCTTC. Its protein product is CASSFETGFALANEQFF.

This clonotype was recorded at least ten times. The J gene is TRBJ2-7, the V gene TRBV27; the match to TRBD1 covers 9 bases. The ends lost 6 bases at V and 0 bases at J; junction bases unmatched: 6. The V gene's germline CDR1 is MNHEY and CDR2 SMNVEV (reference sequence). The CDR3 spans 15 residues. The CDR3 region has the DNA TGTGCCAGCAGCGCGTGGGACAGGGCCTCCTACGAGCAGTACTTC. This gives the protein CASSAWDRASYEQYF.

This clonotype has a count of ten or more. The chain joins TRBV13 to TRBJ2-7; D ambiguous. Germline lookup yields CDR1 PRHDT and CDR2 FYEKMQ (reference sequence). V was cut by 1 base and J by 2 bases, with 9 bases left in between. CDR3 size: 14 residues. The CDR3 region has the DNA TGTGCCAGCAGCTTAGTCCGGGTGGCCTACGAGCAGTACTTC. It encodes CASSLVRVAYEQYF.

The chain combines TRBV19 with TRBJ2-6; D might be TRBD1 or TRBD2, each matching 5 bases. Trimming pared 4 bases from V and 0 bases from J, leaving 10 bases between. The CDR3 loop spans 16 amino acids. The germline gives CDR1 LNHDA, CDR2 SQIVND (reference sequence). CDR3 sequence (DNA): TGTGCCAGTAGTAGTGGGGGAAGCTCTGGGGCCAACGTCCTGACTTTC. This translates into CASSSGGSSGANVLTF.

This clonotype showed up many times. J is TRBJ1-3 and V is TRBV9; D call uncertain. CDR1 and CDR2 (germline): SGDLS, YYNGEE. V lost 0 bases and J 0 bases, leaving 13 bases between the germline ends. The CDR3 loop spans 17 amino acids. The CDR3: CASSVGRAMHSGNTIYF. The CDR3 nucleotides read TGTGCCAGCAGCGTAGGACGGGCCATGCACTCTGGAAACACCATATATTTT.

This clonotype was picked up a small number of times. The chain recombines TRBV12-3 or TRBV12-4 with TRBJ1-2, with D perhaps TRBD1 (5 bases). V gave up 6 bases and J gave up 4 bases, with 12 bases separating them. The CDR3 is made up of 13 amino acids. CDR3 sequence (DNA): TGTGCCAGCAGCCGGGACCTTGGCTATGGCTACACCTTC. It codes for CASSRDLGYGYTF.

In this sample, this clonotype turned up a few times. The chain joins TRBV15 to TRBJ2-7, with TRBD1 identical over 10 bases. This CDR3 is built from 14 residues. Germline V gene sequence: CDR1 LNHNV, CDR2 YYDKDF (reference sequence). V trimming: 3 bases; J trimming: 3 bases; junction bases outside the gene matches: 2. The DNA of the CDR3 is TGTGCCACCAGCAGGGACAGGGGGGACTACGAGCAGTACGTC. Its translation is CATSRDRGDYEQYV.

This clonotype showed up many times. Here the CDR3 reads CASSPRLAGIHNEQFF. The CDR3 DNA sequence: TGTGCCAGCAGCCCCCGGTTAGCGGGAATCCACAATGAGCAGTTCTTC. The chain links TRBV9 to TRBJ2-1, with TRBD2 identical over 8 bases. The V gene end was trimmed by 4 bases and the J gene end by 5 bases; junction bases not matched to a gene: 11. CDR1 is SGDLS, CDR2 YYNGEE, per germline. This CDR3 contains 16 residues. Supplemented by reference TRBV9 and TRBJ2-1, the full variable domain reads DSGVTQTPKHLITATGQRVTLRCSPRSGDLSVYWYQQSLDQGLQFLIQYYNGEERAKGNILERFSAQQFPDLHSELNLSSLELGDSALYFCASSPRLAGIHNEQFFGPGTRLTVL.

In this sample, this clonotype turned up many times. V gene TRBV24-1 combines with J gene TRBJ2-1; no clear D gene. Germline loops: CDR1 KGHDR, CDR2 SFDVKD. CDR3 length: 13 amino acids. Trimming removed 4 bases from V and 11 bases from J, with 14 bases in between. CDR3 sequence reads: CATSDPGRSKQFF. The DNA of the CDR3 is TGTGCCACCAGTGACCCGGGTCGCTCGAAGCAGTTCTTC.

This clonotype showed up just once. The chain has TRBV6-4 and TRBJ1-1, with D hard to call. There are 13 residues in the CDR3. Germline CDR1 is MRHNA and CDR2 is SNTAGT. V lost 0 bases and J lost 5, with 7 bases in between. In nucleotides, the CDR3 is TGTGCCAGCAGTGACTCCGCGAGGACTGAAGCTTTCTTT. This translates into CASSDSARTEAFF.

The genes are TRBV29-1 and TRBJ2-1, with D possibly being TRBD2 (6 bases). Germline V gives CDR1 SQVTM, CDR2 ANQGSEA. This CDR3 has 13 amino acids. The V and J ends lost 7 bases and 7 bases respectively, with 17 bases between them. CDR3 DNA sequence: TGCAGCGCAGCCCAAGGAAGCGGGAATGAGCAGTTCTTC. Its protein product is CSAAQGSGNEQFF.